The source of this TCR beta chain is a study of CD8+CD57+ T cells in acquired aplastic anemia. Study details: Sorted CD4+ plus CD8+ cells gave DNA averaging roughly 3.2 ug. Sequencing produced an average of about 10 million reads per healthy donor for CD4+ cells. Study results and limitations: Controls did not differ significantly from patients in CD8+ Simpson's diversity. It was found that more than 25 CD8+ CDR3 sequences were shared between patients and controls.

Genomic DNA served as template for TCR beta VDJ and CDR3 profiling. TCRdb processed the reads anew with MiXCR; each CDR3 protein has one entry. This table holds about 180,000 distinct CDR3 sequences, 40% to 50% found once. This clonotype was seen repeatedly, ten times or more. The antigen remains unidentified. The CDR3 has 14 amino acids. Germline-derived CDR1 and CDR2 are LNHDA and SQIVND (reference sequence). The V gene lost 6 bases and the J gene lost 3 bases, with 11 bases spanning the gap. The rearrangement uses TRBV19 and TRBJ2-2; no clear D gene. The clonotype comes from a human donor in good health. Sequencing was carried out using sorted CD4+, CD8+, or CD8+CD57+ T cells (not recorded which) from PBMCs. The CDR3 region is CASSRRTYTGELFF. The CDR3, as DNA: TGTGCCAGTAGCCGTCGGACCTACACCGGGGAGCTGTTTTTT.